This T cell receptor (beta chain) stems from a study of blood T cell repertoires in COVID-19. The overall study: In each case, the material was cDNA or gDNA derived from T cells, B-cell-depleted T cells, or PBMCs.

As processed by the authors: Estimates of nucleated cell counts were drawn from the amplification of reference gene primers. Clones were read by immunoSEQ multiplex PCR, and TCRdb kept only the in-frame ones, dropping some. V, J and clone size reflect that table, while D and trimming were determined from the DNA. The top ten hold approximately 0.79% of the sample, which has approximately 110,000 clones, less than 75% seen once. V lost 1 base and J lost 4; bases outside the gene matches: 10. This CDR3 comprises 17 residues. Germline CDR1 is LNHNV and CDR2 is YYDKDF (reference sequence). The clonotype was recovered from a human donor with acute or convalescent COVID-19. The donor label of this sample is uncertain. Sequencing was performed on peripheral blood. The chain is built from TRBV15 and TRBJ2-3; TRBD2 matches 8 bases. The DNA of the CDR3 is TGTGCCACCAGCAGAGGGCCCGGGGCGGGGGGATCAGATACGCAGTATTTT. Translation: CATSRGPGAGGSDTQYF.